This is a list of T cell receptor beta chains from one sample in a study of T cell responses to AZD1222 COVID-19 vaccine. Produced via immunoSEQ multiplex PCR; TCRdb's table is partial and in-frame only. There are about 85,000 clones in the sample; 80% to 90% occur only once, and less than 20% lies in the top ten. This specimen was peripheral blood, taken on day 0 of AZD1222 vaccination. The receptors here all came from an adult in good health. Each CDR3 is given with its conserved first and last residue. The D gene is left open where the match is weak. Not every row has a clone size; where given, it reads once, few, many or a size class.

v_call: TRBV10-3; cdr3_length: 13; d_call: .; j_call: TRBJ1-5; clone_size: .; cdr3_nt: TGTGCCATCAGTGACGGAGTTAATCAGCCCCAGCATTTT; cdr3_aa: CAISDGVNQPQHF
v_call: TRBV27; cdr3_length: 13; d_call: .; j_call: TRBJ2-2; clone_size: .; cdr3_nt: TGTGCCAGCAGTTTATCCGACACCGGGGAGCTGTTTTTT; cdr3_aa: CASSLSDTGELFF
v_call: TRBV21-1; cdr3_length: 14; d_call: .; j_call: TRBJ1-4; clone_size: .; cdr3_nt: TGTGCCAGCAGCAAATGGCAGGAGGGCGAAAAACTGTTTTTT; cdr3_aa: CASSKWQEGEKLFF
v_call: TRBV6-5; cdr3_length: 15; d_call: .; j_call: TRBJ1-6; clone_size: .; cdr3_nt: TGTGCCAGCAGTCAACAGCCAAGTGTCAATTCACCCCTCCACTTT; cdr3_aa: CASSQQPSVNSPLHF
v_call: TRBV6-5; cdr3_length: 14; d_call: .; j_call: TRBJ1-2; clone_size: .; cdr3_nt: TGTGCCAGCAGTTACTCCGGCACAACCAATGGCTACACCTTC; cdr3_aa: CASSYSGTTNGYTF
v_call: TRBV2; cdr3_length: 15; d_call: .; j_call: TRBJ1-5; clone_size: .; cdr3_nt: TGTGCCAGCAGTGGCAGGGTAAATAGCAATCAGCCCCAGCATTTT; cdr3_aa: CASSGRVNSNQPQHF
v_call: TRBV18; cdr3_length: 15; d_call: TRBD1; j_call: TRBJ1-1; clone_size: .; cdr3_nt: TGTGCCAGCTCACCGGGTGATGTGGGGACAGGTGAAGCTTTCTTT; cdr3_aa: CASSPGDVGTGEAFF
v_call: TRBV27; cdr3_length: 15; d_call: .; j_call: TRBJ2-6; clone_size: .; cdr3_nt: TGTGCCAGCAGTTTAGCAGGGACGGGGGCCAACGTCCTGACTTTC; cdr3_aa: CASSLAGTGANVLTF
v_call: TRBV29-1; cdr3_length: 14; d_call: .; j_call: TRBJ2-5; clone_size: .; cdr3_nt: TGCAGCGTTGAAGAAGGCAGGGATCAAGAGACCCAGTACTTC; cdr3_aa: CSVEEGRDQETQYF
v_call: TRBV5-1; cdr3_length: 14; d_call: .; j_call: TRBJ1-5; clone_size: .; cdr3_nt: TGCGCCAGCAGCTTGGTGGGCAGCAATCAGCCCCAGCATTTT; cdr3_aa: CASSLVGSNQPQHF
v_call: TRBV15; cdr3_length: 14; d_call: TRBD2; j_call: TRBJ2-7; clone_size: .; cdr3_nt: TGTGCCACCAGCGGCTTAGCGGGAGTGGGCGAGCAGTACTTC; cdr3_aa: CATSGLAGVGEQYF
v_call: TRBV6-4; cdr3_length: 14; d_call: .; j_call: TRBJ1-6; clone_size: .; cdr3_nt: TGTGCCGGAGAAGGGGGGCAGAGTAATTCACCCCTCCACTTT; cdr3_aa: CAGEGGQSNSPLHF
v_call: TRBV7-9; cdr3_length: 13; d_call: .; j_call: TRBJ1-2; clone_size: once; cdr3_nt: TGTGCCAGCAGCTTAGTGACCGGATATGGCTACACCTTC; cdr3_aa: CASSLVTGYGYTF
v_call: TRBV2; cdr3_length: 13; d_call: TRBD1; j_call: TRBJ1-5; clone_size: .; cdr3_nt: TGTGCCAGCAGCGAGGACAGGGGTCAGCCCCAGCATTTT; cdr3_aa: CASSEDRGQPQHF
v_call: TRBV7-9; cdr3_length: 14; d_call: .; j_call: TRBJ2-7; clone_size: .; cdr3_nt: TGTGCCAGCAGCTTAGATAGACAAAGCTACGAGCAGTACTTC; cdr3_aa: CASSLDRQSYEQYF
v_call: TRBV19; cdr3_length: 11; d_call: .; j_call: TRBJ2-3; clone_size: .; cdr3_nt: TGTGCCAGTAGTATAAGGGATACGCAGTATTTT; cdr3_aa: CASSIRDTQYF
v_call: TRBV30; cdr3_length: 13; d_call: .; j_call: TRBJ2-1; clone_size: .; cdr3_nt: TGTGCCTGGATGGGGAGCCCCTACAATGAGCAGTTCTTC; cdr3_aa: CAWMGSPYNEQFF
v_call: TRBV5-6; cdr3_length: 11; d_call: .; j_call: TRBJ2-5; clone_size: .; cdr3_nt: TGTGCCAGCAGCTTAAAGGGGACCCAGTACTTC; cdr3_aa: CASSLKGTQYF
v_call: TRBV5-1; cdr3_length: 16; d_call: .; j_call: TRBJ2-5; clone_size: .; cdr3_nt: TGCGCCAGCAGCTTGCGACCCCTTGAGGGGCGGGAGACCCAGTACTTC; cdr3_aa: CASSLRPLEGRETQYF
v_call: TRBV9; cdr3_length: 16; d_call: TRBD1; j_call: TRBJ1-2; clone_size: .; cdr3_nt: TGTGCCAGCAGCGTAGTCCCCGGACAGGGGGACTATGGCTACACCTTC; cdr3_aa: CASSVVPGQGDYGYTF
v_call: TRBV7-9; cdr3_length: 13; d_call: .; j_call: TRBJ1-2; clone_size: .; cdr3_nt: TGTGCCAGCAGCCGGGAGGGTAACTATGGCTACACCTTC; cdr3_aa: CASSREGNYGYTF
v_call: TRBV14; cdr3_length: 17; d_call: .; j_call: TRBJ1-6; clone_size: .; cdr3_nt: TGTGCCAGCAGCCAAGATGCAGGGTGGTTTAGAAATTCACCCCTCCACTTT; cdr3_aa: CASSQDAGWFRNSPLHF
v_call: TRBV7-8; cdr3_length: 16; d_call: .; j_call: TRBJ2-2; clone_size: .; cdr3_nt: TGTGCCAGCAGCTTAGCGTGGACAACGAACACCGGGGAGCTGTTTTTT; cdr3_aa: CASSLAWTTNTGELFF
v_call: TRBV5-1; cdr3_length: 13; d_call: .; j_call: TRBJ1-1; clone_size: .; cdr3_nt: TGCGCCAGCACCCAAGAACGGAACACTGAAGCTTTCTTT; cdr3_aa: CASTQERNTEAFF
v_call: TRBV7-3; cdr3_length: 18; d_call: .; j_call: TRBJ2-7; clone_size: .; cdr3_nt: TGTGCCAGCAGCTTAACGTCGAGGATGGGGCGAAAATCCTACGAGCAGTACTTC; cdr3_aa: CASSLTSRMGRKSYEQYF
v_call: TRBV24-1; cdr3_length: 15; d_call: .; j_call: TRBJ1-5; clone_size: .; cdr3_nt: TGTGCCACCAGCGTAACAGGGATACAGAATCAGCCCCAGCATTTT; cdr3_aa: CATSVTGIQNQPQHF